These 17 T cell receptor beta chains originate from one sample sequenced in a study of T-cell reconstitution after alpha-beta-depleted transplantation in children. The TCRbeta library incorporated unique molecular identifiers. One entry per CDR3 protein, called by TCRdb with MiXCR from the PCR reads. Of 700,000 to 950,000 distinct CDR3 sequences in the sample, about 15% were seen once. Sequenced material: PBMCs, mostly from graft donor cells, taken 360 days after TCRalphabeta/CD19-depleted stem cell transplant. These receptors were collected from a male patient aged 5 to 17 who had a stem cell transplant for acute lymphoblastic leukemia, so the T cells may come from the graft donor.

The chain combines TRBV13 with TRBJ2-5; 10 nucleotides align to TRBD2. This CDR3 is 17 amino acids long. With V trimmed by 4 bases and J by 1 base, 9 bases remained unmatched. CDR1 is PRHDT and CDR2 is FYEKMQ in the germline V gene (reference sequence). The chain's CDR3 is CASSYSAGGDFQETQYF. As DNA, the CDR3 is TGTGCCAGCAGCTACTCAGCGGGAGGGGACTTCCAAGAGACCCAGTACTTC.

This clonotype has more than one count but fewer than ten. The chain uses TRBV7-9 and TRBJ2-7, with D tentatively TRBD1 (6 bases). The CDR3 is 15 amino acids. CDR1 and CDR2 from the germline V gene are SEHNR and FQNEAQ (reference sequence). V lost 2 bases and J lost 0, with 11 bases in between. CDR3 nucleotide sequence: TGTGCCAGCAGCTTACAGGGGAAGTACTCCTACGAGCAGTACTTC. Protein sequence: CASSLQGKYSYEQYF.

This clonotype occurred many times. The genes are TRBV20-1 and TRBJ1-1, with D possibly TRBD1 on 5 matching bases. Trimming pared 8 bases from V and 7 bases from J, leaving 23 bases between. The CDR3 totals 14 residues. CDR1 and CDR2 (germline): DFQATT, SNEGSKA (reference sequence). The CDR3 is CSSVFLGAGDEAFF. DNA for the CDR3: TGCAGTTCCGTGTTTCTGGGCGCGGGGGATGAAGCTTTCTTT.

The table lists this clonotype with a few counts. The chain joins TRBV7-8 to TRBJ2-7, with 7 bases lining up with TRBD1. Trimming removed 3 bases from V and 3 bases from J; junction bases left unmatched: 5. The CDR3 runs to 14 residues. CDR1 SGHVS and CDR2 FQNEAQ come from the germline V gene. The CDR3 sequence: CASSFGTARYEQYF. For the CDR3, the DNA is TGTGCCAGCAGCTTTGGGACAGCTCGCTACGAGCAGTACTTC.

This clonotype occurred a few times. This rearrangement joins TRBV7-3 to TRBJ2-1; possibly TRBD2 for D (6 bases). Trimming pared 0 bases from V and 3 bases from J, leaving 12 bases between. Germline CDR1 and CDR2: SGHTA and FQGTGA. This CDR3 is 16 amino acids long. CDR3 nucleotides: TGTGCCAGCAGCTTAACTAGCGGAGGGATCTACAATGAGCAGTTCTTC. Protein: CASSLTSGGIYNEQFF.

In this sample, this clonotype turned up a few times. The gene calls are TRBV4-1 and TRBJ1-2, with TRBD1 matching over 7 bases. The CDR3 spans 14 residues. The V segment lost 3 bases and the J segment 4 bases; nucleotides outside the gene matches: 5. Germline V gene sequence: CDR1 MGHRA, CDR2 YSYEKL. This chain's CDR3 is CASSHLTGIYGYTF. CDR3 DNA sequence: TGCGCCAGCAGCCACCTGACAGGGATCTATGGCTACACCTTC.

The genes are TRBV3-1 and TRBJ2-1, with TRBD2 identical over 12 bases. The CDR3 is 16 residues long. Germline CDR1 and CDR2: LGHDT and YNNKEL (reference sequence). Losses at the gene ends were 0 bases for V and 7 bases for J; bases not matched to a gene: 4. The CDR3 region is CASSQDLAGGPNEQFF. The CDR3 DNA follows: TGTGCCAGCAGCCAAGATCTAGCGGGAGGGCCGAATGAGCAGTTCTTC.

This clonotype has only a few counts. CDR3 in DNA: TGTGCCAGCAGCCCCGTGTTCAGCTACAATGAGCAGTTCTTC. This sequence encodes CASSPVFSYNEQFF. The V and J genes are TRBV9 and TRBJ2-1; D not certain. Trimming took 4 bases from V and 3 from J, leaving 11 bases between them. CDR1 and CDR2 (germline): SGDLS, YYNGEE. The CDR3 contains 14 residues.

The CDR3 reads CASSLVPRGSAKNIQYF. The DNA for the CDR3 is TGCGCCAGCAGCTTGGTCCCCAGGGGCAGTGCCAAAAACATTCAGTACTTC. This chain joins TRBV5-1 and TRBJ2-4; D is perhaps TRBD1 (6 bases). Germline assignment: CDR1 SGHRS and CDR2 YFSETQ. This CDR3 is built from 17 residues. The V end was cut by 0 bases, the J end by 1 base, with 14 bases between.

The chain couples TRBV7-9 to TRBJ2-7; D is possibly TRBD2 (6 bases). V was clipped by 1 base and J by 4 bases, with 14 bases between them. This CDR3 region has 15 residues. In germline, CDR1 is SEHNR, CDR2 FQNEAQ (reference sequence). CDR3 nucleotide sequence: TGTGCCAGCAGCTTAGAGGTCCTAGCGTCATACGAGCAGTACTTC. As protein: CASSLEVLASYEQYF.

CDR3 nucleotides: TGCGCCAGCAGCGGTCTGGCGGGAGATATCTCCTACAATGAGCAGTTCTTC. It is translated as CASSGLAGDISYNEQFF. This chain uses TRBV5-1 with TRBJ2-1, with 7 positions matching TRBD2. The CDR3 extends over 17 amino acids. Germline V gene data show CDR1 as SGHRS and CDR2 as YFSETQ. J lost 0 bases, V lost 4 bases, and 10 bases had no gene match.

The chain uses TRBV4-1 and TRBJ1-2; possibly TRBD1 for D (5 bases). Trimming shortened V by 1 base and J by 3 bases, and 9 bases separated the two germline ends. Per the germline V gene, CDR1 is MGHRA and CDR2 is YSYEKL. This CDR3 has 14 residues. CDR3 in DNA: TGCGCCAGCAGCCAAGGTTGGGGGGACTATGGCTACACCTTC. It encodes CASSQGWGDYGYTF.

This clonotype came up a few times. The rearrangement joins TRBV11-2 to TRBJ2-7; D remains ambiguous. V gave up 8 bases and J gave up 3 bases, with 17 bases separating them. Looked up from germline, CDR1 is SGHAT and CDR2 is FQNNGV. This CDR3 comprises 14 residues. The CDR3 sequence is CASVPTRRFYEQYF. CDR3 coding DNA: TGTGCCAGCGTCCCCACACGTCGGTTCTACGAGCAGTACTTC.

This clonotype has just a few counts. The V call is TRBV2, the J call TRBJ2-3, with 7 bases aligning to TRBD2. V gave up 10 bases and J gave up 2 bases; unmatched junction bases: 12. Per the germline V gene, CDR1 is SNHLY and CDR2 is FYNNEI. The CDR3 contains 15 residues. CDR3: CATTRAGRDTDTQYF. Written as DNA, the CDR3 is TGTGCCACCACCAGGGCGGGGAGGGACACAGATACGCAGTATTTT.

In its sample, this clonotype was seen many times. This chain connects TRBV27 to TRBJ2-7, with 11 bases aligning to TRBD1. Germline assignment: CDR1 MNHEY and CDR2 SMNVEV (reference sequence). The ends lost 4 bases at V and 1 base at J; junction bases unmatched: 3. The CDR3 spans 15 residues. The CDR3 here is CASSWGTGGSYEQYF. The CDR3 nucleotides are TGTGCCAGCAGTTGGGGGACAGGGGGGTCCTACGAGCAGTACTTC.

The chain recombines TRBV20-1 with TRBJ2-7; D is unresolved. CDR1 and CDR2 (germline): DFQATT, SNEGSKA (reference sequence). V was clipped by 5 bases and J by 0 bases, with 11 bases between them. The CDR3 runs to 13 residues. CDR3 amino acids: CSAAMGYSYEQYF. The CDR3 DNA sequence: TGCAGTGCTGCTATGGGCTACTCCTACGAGCAGTACTTC.

This clonotype has a count of ten or more. The CDR3 loop is CATSRDRLAGGETDTQYF. CDR3 nucleotide sequence: TGTGCCACCAGCAGAGATCGACTAGCGGGAGGTGAAACAGATACGCAGTATTTT. The chain has TRBV15 and TRBJ2-3, with 13 bases fitting TRBD2. The ends lost 0 bases at V and 3 bases at J; junction bases unmatched: 6. The CDR3 has 18 residues. CDR1 and CDR2 (germline): LNHNV, YYDKDF (reference sequence). The complete variable domain, with remaining parts taken from reference TRBV15 and TRBJ2-3, reads DAMVIQNPRYQVTQFGKPVTLSCSQTLNHNVMYWYQQKSSQAPKLLFHYYDKDFNNEADTPDNFQSRRPNTSFCFLDIRSPGLGDTAMYLCATSRDRLAGGETDTQYFGPGTRLTVL.